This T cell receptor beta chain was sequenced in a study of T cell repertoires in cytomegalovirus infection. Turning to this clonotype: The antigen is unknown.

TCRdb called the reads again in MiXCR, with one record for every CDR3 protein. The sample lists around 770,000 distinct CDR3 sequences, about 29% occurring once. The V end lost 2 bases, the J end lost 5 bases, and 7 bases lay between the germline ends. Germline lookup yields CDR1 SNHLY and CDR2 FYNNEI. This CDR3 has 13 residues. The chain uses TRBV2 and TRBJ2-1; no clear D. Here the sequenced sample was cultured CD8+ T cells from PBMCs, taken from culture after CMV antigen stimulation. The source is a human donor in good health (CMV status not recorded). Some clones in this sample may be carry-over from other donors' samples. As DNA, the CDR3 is TGTGCCAGCAGTGAATTTGTAGACAATGAGCAGTTCTTC. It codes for CASSEFVDNEQFF. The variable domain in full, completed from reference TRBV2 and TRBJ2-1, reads EPEVTQTPSHQVTQMGQEVILRCVPISNHLYFYWYRQILGQKVEFLVSFYNNEISEKSEIFDDQFSVERPDGSNFTLKIRSTKLEDSAMYFCASSEFVDNEQFFGPGTRLTVL.